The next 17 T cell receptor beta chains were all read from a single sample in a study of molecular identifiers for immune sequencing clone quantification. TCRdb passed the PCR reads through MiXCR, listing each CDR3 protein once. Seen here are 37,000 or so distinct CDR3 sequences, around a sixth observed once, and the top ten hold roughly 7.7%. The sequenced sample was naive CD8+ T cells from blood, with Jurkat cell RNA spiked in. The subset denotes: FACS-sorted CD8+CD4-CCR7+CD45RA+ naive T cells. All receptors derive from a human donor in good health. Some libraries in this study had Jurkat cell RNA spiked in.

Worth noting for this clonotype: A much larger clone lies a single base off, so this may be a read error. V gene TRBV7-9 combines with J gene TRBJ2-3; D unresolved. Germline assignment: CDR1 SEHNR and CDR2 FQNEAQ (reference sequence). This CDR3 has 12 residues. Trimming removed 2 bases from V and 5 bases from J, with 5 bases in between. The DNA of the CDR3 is TGTGCCAGCAGCTTAATCATAGATACGCAGTATTTT. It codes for CASSLIIDTQYF.

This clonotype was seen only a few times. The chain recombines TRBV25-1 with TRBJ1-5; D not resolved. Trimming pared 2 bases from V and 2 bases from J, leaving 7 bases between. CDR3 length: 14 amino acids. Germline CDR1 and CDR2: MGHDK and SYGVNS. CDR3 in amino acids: CASSEGAGNQPQHF. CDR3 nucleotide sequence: TGTGCCAGCAGTGAAGGAGCTGGCAATCAGCCCCAGCATTTT.

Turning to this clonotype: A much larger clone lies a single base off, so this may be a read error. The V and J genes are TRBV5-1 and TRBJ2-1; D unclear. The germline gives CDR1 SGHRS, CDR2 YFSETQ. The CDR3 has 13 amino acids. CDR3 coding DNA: TGCACCAGCAGCCCCCGTGGTTACAATGAGCAGTTCTTC. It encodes CTSSPRGYNEQFF.

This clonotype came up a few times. The DNA for the CDR3 is TGTGCCAGCAGCTTTCCAGGGAATTACGAGCAGTACTTC. It translates to CASSFPGNYEQYF. The rearrangement joins TRBV7-8 to TRBJ2-7; TRBD1 is a possible D gene (5 bases). Germline CDR1 is SGHVS and CDR2 is FQNEAQ. Trimming left V 3 bases short and J 4 bases short, with 10 bases between. The CDR3 is 13 amino acids.

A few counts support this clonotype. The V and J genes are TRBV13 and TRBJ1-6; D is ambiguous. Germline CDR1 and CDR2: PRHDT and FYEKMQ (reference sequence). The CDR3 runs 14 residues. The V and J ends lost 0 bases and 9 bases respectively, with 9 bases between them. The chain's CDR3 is CASSLGKRVSPLHF. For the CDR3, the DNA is TGTGCCAGCAGCTTAGGAAAGCGGGTTTCACCCCTCCACTTT. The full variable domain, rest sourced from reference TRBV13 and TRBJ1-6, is AAGVIQSPRHLIKEKRETATLKCYPIPRHDTVYWYQQGPGQDPQFLISFYEKMQSDKGSIPDRFSAQQFSDYHSELNMSSLELGDSALYFCASSLGKRVSPLHFGNGTRLTVT.

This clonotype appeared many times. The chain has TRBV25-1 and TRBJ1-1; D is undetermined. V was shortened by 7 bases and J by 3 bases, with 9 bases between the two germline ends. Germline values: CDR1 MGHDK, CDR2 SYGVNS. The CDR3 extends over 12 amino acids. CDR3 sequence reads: CASTLGDTEAFF. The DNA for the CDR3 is TGTGCCAGCACCCTCGGGGACACTGAAGCTTTCTTT.

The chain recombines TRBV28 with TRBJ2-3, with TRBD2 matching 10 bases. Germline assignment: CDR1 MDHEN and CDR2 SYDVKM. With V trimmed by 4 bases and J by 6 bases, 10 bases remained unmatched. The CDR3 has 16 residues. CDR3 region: CASSSPLAGLSDTQYF. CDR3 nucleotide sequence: TGTGCCAGCAGTTCCCCACTAGCGGGACTGTCTGATACGCAGTATTTT.

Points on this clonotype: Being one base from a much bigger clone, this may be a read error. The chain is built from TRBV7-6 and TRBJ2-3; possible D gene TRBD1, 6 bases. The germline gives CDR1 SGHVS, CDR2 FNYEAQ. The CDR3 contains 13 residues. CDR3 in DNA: TGTGTCAGCAGCTTAGAGACAGGAGATACGCAGTATTTT. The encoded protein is CVSSLETGDTQYF.

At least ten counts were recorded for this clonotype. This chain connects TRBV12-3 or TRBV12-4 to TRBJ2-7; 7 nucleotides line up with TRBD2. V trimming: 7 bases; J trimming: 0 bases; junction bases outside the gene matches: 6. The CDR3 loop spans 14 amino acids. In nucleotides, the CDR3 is TGTGCCAGCACCTGGGGCGGGGGCTCCTACGAGCAGTACTTC. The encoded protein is CASTWGGGSYEQYF.

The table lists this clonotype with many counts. CDR3 sequence reads: CSASRQGIHNQPQHF. The CDR3 nucleotides are TGCAGTGCTAGTCGACAGGGAATACACAATCAGCCCCAGCATTTT. The chain uses TRBV20-1 and TRBJ1-5; 7 positions match TRBD1. This CDR3 spans 15 amino acids. CDR1 is DFQATT, CDR2 SNEGSKA, per germline (reference sequence). V trimming: 3 bases; J trimming: 3 bases; junction bases outside the gene matches: 8.

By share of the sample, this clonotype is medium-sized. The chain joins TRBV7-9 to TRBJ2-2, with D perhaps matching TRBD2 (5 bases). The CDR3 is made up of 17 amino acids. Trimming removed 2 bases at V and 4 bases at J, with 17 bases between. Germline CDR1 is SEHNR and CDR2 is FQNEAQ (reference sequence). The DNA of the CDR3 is TGTGCCAGCAGCTTACTGGACTTACCTGCCCTCACCGGGGAGCTGTTTTTT. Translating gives CASSLLDLPALTGELFF. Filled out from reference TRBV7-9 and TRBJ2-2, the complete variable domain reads DTGVSQNPRHKITKRGQNVTFRCDPISEHNRLYWYRQTLGQGPEFLTYFQNEAQLEKSRLLSDRFSAERPKGSFSTLEIQRTEQGDSAMYLCASSLLDLPALTGELFFGEGSRLTVL.

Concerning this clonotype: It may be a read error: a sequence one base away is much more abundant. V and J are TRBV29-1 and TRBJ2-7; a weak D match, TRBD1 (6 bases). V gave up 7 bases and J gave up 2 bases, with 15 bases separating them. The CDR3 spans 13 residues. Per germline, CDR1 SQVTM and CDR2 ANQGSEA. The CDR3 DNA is TGCAGCGCTCTCGAGACAGGCCCCTACGAGCAGTACTTC. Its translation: CSALETGPYEQYF.

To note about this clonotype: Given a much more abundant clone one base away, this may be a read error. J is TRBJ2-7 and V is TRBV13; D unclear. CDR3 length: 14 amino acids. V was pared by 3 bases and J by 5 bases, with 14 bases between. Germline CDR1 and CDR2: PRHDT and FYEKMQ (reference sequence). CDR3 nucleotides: TGTGCCAGCAGCTTCCCCCCAAAGAAGGACGAGCAGTACTTC. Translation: CASSFPPKKDEQYF.

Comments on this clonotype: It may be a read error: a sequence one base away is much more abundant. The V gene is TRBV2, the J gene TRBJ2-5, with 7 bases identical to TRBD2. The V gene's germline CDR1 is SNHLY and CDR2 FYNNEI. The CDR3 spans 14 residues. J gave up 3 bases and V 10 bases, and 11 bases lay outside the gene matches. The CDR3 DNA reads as TGTGCCACCGGAGGGTCTAGCGGCAAAGAGACCCAGTACTTC. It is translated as CATGGSSGKETQYF.

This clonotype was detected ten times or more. Here the CDR3 reads CATSDLKGNTGELFF. The CDR3 bases are TGTGCCACCAGTGATTTGAAGGGGAACACCGGGGAGCTGTTTTTT. The chain employs TRBV24-1 and TRBJ2-2; no clear D gene. The CDR3 is 15 amino acids. The V end was cut by 0 bases, the J end by 1 base, with 5 bases between. The germline gives CDR1 KGHDR, CDR2 SFDVKD.

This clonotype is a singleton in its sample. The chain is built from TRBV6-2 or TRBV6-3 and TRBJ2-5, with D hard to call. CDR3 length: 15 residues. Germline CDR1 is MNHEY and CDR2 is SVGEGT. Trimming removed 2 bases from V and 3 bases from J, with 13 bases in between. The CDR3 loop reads CASSYGLAAEETQYF. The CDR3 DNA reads TGTGCCAGCAGTTACGGATTGGCGGCTGAAGAGACCCAGTACTTC.

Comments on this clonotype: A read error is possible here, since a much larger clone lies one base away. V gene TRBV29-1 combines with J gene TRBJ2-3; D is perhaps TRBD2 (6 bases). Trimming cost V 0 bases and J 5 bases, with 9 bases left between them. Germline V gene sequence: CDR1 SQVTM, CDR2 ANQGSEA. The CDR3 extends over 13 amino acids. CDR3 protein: CSVEEGTQDTQYF. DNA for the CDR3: TGCAGCGTTGAAGAGGGGACTCAAGATACGCAGTATTTT.